Presented here are 22 T cell receptor delta chains from one specimen sequenced in a study of γδ T cells in repeated Plasmodium falciparum infection. TCRdb used CATT to re-call clones from the multiplex PCR reads. This table has roughly 50,000 delta-chain clones, roughly 1.6% appearing once. Vgamma9/Vdelta2+ and Vdelta2-negative gammadelta T cells were flow-sorted from PBMC for bulk sequencing. Sequencing was performed on gamma-delta T cells from blood. Every receptor here comes from a pool of human donors (malaria-infected and uninfected, not separated).

There are a few counts of this clone. The translation of this DNA and the TCRdb protein of a much larger clone differ at residue 8, probably owing to a read error; the protein shown here is translated from the DNA. The genes are TRDV2 and TRDJ1; 12 bases map to TRDD3. The J gene, left out of TCRdb, was set here by checking the DNA against germline. The germline gives CDR1 GEAIGNYY, CDR2 EKD. The CDR3 loop spans 17 amino acids. V lost 3 bases to trimming and J lost 9 bases; unmatched junction nucleotides: 16. In nucleotides, the CDR3 is TGTGCCTGTGACCCCGTCCAGACTTTCGCTGGGGGATACGAACTCATCTTT. It codes for CACDPVQTFAGGYELIF.

Notes on this clone: The protein recorded in TCRdb matches a much larger clone and deviates from this DNA's translation at residue 9, suggesting a read error; the protein here is obtained by translating the DNA. The V call is TRDV1, the J call TRDJ1, with a weak D call TRDD3 (6 bases). Matching the DNA to germline supplied the J gene, which TCRdb does not give. V gave up 6 bases and J gave up 2 bases, with 28 bases separating them. The CDR3 covers 19 residues. Germline CDR1 TSWWSYY, CDR2 QGS. This CDR3 is CALGAGGILWILRTDKLIF. As DNA, the CDR3 is TGTGCTCTTGGAGCCGGAGGAATCCTGTGGATACTCCGAACCGATAAACTCATCTTT.

A note on this clone: It differs at one base from a far larger clone, so likely a read error. The sample contains more than one DNA sequence encoding this CDR3. The V gene reported is TRDV2; the J gene is uncalled; TRDD3 is the table's D call and was not checked against the DNA. The CDR3 consists of 15 residues. Germline CDR1 and CDR2: GEAIGNYY and EKD. The CDR3 is CACDPASLGTDKLIF. DNA for the CDR3: TGTGCCTGTGATCCTGCGTCACTGGGTACCGATAAACTCATCTTC.

As regards this clone: TCRdb records a much larger clone's protein for this DNA, with a difference at residue 5 that likely arises from a read error; the protein given is the translation of the DNA. The V gene is given as TRDV1, and no J gene call is available. The germline V gene has CDR1 TSWWSYY and CDR2 QGS. This CDR3 comprises 15 residues. CDR3 residues: CALGAVGFPAGQLFF. The CDR3 DNA reads TGTGCTCTTGGGGCCGTGGGGTTTCCTGCGGGACAGCTCTTCTTT.

At least ten counts were recorded for this clone. TCRdb pairs this DNA with a much larger clone's protein that differs at residue 5, likely a read error; the protein shown was translated from the DNA. The chain joins TRDV2 to TRDJ1; 9 nucleotides line up with TRDD3. Germline CDR1 and CDR2: GEAIGNYY and EKD. V dropped 1 base and J dropped 3; count of bases not matched to a gene: 11. The CDR3 covers 17 residues. The CDR3 sequence is CACDTSRTGGYPDKLIF. CDR3 nucleotides: TGTGCCTGTGACACATCACGCACGGGGGGATACCCCGATAAACTCATCTTT.

With regard to this clone: The protein held in TCRdb is that of a much larger clone and does not match this DNA's translation at residue 9, likely because of a read error; the protein shown is translated from the DNA. The chain couples TRDV1 to TRDJ1, with D possibly TRDD2 on 6 matching bases. Germline matching of the DNA provided the J gene here, since TCRdb leaves it blank. This CDR3 has 16 residues. The germline V and J ends were trimmed by 2 bases and 1 base, with 14 bases remaining between them. Looked up from germline, CDR1 is TSWWSYY and CDR2 is QGS. The CDR3 sequence: CALGETSSCSTDKLIF. The DNA of the CDR3 is TGTGCTCTTGGGGAAACATCTTCCTGTAGCACCGATAAACTCATCTTT.

This clone was observed a few times. With a far larger clone one base away, a read error is the likely cause. The same CDR3 is also encoded by other DNA sequences in this sample. The rearrangement uses TRDV2 and TRDJ1; 8 bases match TRDD3. TCRdb leaves out the J gene; it was filled in here by matching the DNA to germline. From germline, CDR1 is GEAIGNYY and CDR2 EKD. This CDR3 is built from 18 residues. CDR3: CACDTVGGTWGKTDKLIF. In DNA, the CDR3 is TGTGCTTGTGACACGGTAGGAGGTACCTGGGGGAAAACCGATAAACTCATCTTT.

On this clone itself: The likely explanation is a read error, given a far larger clone one base away. Other DNA sequences in the same sample also yield this CDR3. The V segment is TRDV2, and no J call was made; the D segment call TRDD3 is taken from the table without a DNA check. Germline loops: CDR1 GEAIGNYY, CDR2 EKD. The CDR3 runs 16 residues. For the CDR3, the DNA is TGTGCCTGTGACAGACTGGGGGATGCGTACACCGATAAGCTCATCTTT. It yields the protein CACDRLGDAYTDKLIF.

This clone was seen only a few times. TCRdb assigns this DNA the protein of a much larger clone, which departs from its translation at residue 9; this likely reflects a read error, and the protein shown comes from translating the DNA. The chain is built from TRDV2 and TRDJ1; possibly TRDD3 for D (6 bases). Germline matching of the DNA provided the J gene here, since TCRdb leaves it blank. Germline-derived CDR1 and CDR2 are GEAIGNYY and EKD. The CDR3 spans 16 residues. V was shortened by 0 bases and J by 0 bases, with 13 bases between the two germline ends. As DNA, the CDR3 is TGTGCCTGTGACACCTTGGGGGCCTGCCACACCGATAAACTCATCTTT. Its protein is CACDTLGACHTDKLIF.

This clone was detected only a few times. Translating this DNA gives a protein that differs at residue 4 from the TCRdb one, which belongs to a much larger clone; a read error is likely, and the protein shown is this translation. This chain connects TRDV1 to TRDJ1, with D possibly TRDD2 on 5 matching bases. Here the J gene was assigned by germline matching of the DNA, as TCRdb has none. The CDR3 is 19 amino acids. Germline lookup yields CDR1 TSWWSYY and CDR2 QGS. CDR3 bases: TGTGCTCTTGAGGAACTTGAGAGAAACCTACCTCGTAACACCGATAAACTCATCTTT. Translated, it gives CALEELERNLPRNTDKLIF.

Points on this clone: TCRdb assigns this DNA the protein of a much larger clone, which departs from its translation at residue 15; this likely reflects a read error, and the protein shown comes from translating the DNA. The J gene is TRDJ1, the V gene TRDV1; 12 nucleotides align to TRDD3. The germline V gene encodes CDR1 TSWWSYY and CDR2 QGS. The ends lost 3 bases at V and 1 base at J; junction bases unmatched: 18. The CDR3 runs 21 residues. In DNA, the CDR3 is TGTGCTCTTGGGGACCCCCCTAGAGGGCTGGGGGATACGATGAGCACCGATAAACTCATCTTT. This gives the protein CALGDPPRGLGDTMSTDKLIF.

Ten or more counts support this clone. The V and J genes are TRDV1 and TRDJ1; 13 bases line up with TRDD3. Germline assignment: CDR1 TSWWSYY and CDR2 QGS. V shed 3 bases, J shed 0 bases, and the junction held 10 bases outside the gene matches. This CDR3 has 19 residues. The CDR3 loop is CALGEHTGGYAWYTDKLIF. For the CDR3, the DNA is TGTGCTCTTGGGGAGCATACTGGGGGATACGCTTGGTACACCGATAAACTCATCTTT.

Remarks on this clone: TCRdb pairs this DNA with a much larger clone's protein that differs at residue 4, likely a read error; the protein shown was translated from the DNA. The V gene is TRDV2, the J gene TRDJ1; 12 nucleotides agree with TRDD3. TCRdb offers no J gene call, so here the DNA was matched to germline to obtain one. V was pared by 5 bases and J by 2 bases, with 11 bases of the junction left unmatched. CDR1 and CDR2 (germline): GEAIGNYY, EKD. The CDR3 spans 17 residues. CDR3 in amino acids: CACGPLTGGYKTDKLIF. CDR3 in DNA: TGTGCCTGTGGCCCACTTACTGGGGGATACAAGACCGATAAACTCATCTTT.

This clone was picked up many times. This likely stems from a read error, as it lies one base from a far larger clone. Other DNA sequences in this specimen translate into the identical CDR3. The chain joins TRDV3 to TRDJ1; no definite D call. V dropped 0 bases and J dropped 0 bases, with 17 bases sitting between them. This CDR3 spans 16 amino acids. Germline loops: CDR1 TVYSNPD, CDR2 GDNSRS (reference sequence). The CDR3 is CAFRHLSWQYTDKLIF. CDR3 in DNA: TGTGCCTTTAGGCACCTATCTTGGCAGTACACCGATAAACTCATCTTT.

This clone has more than one count but fewer than ten. With only one base between it and a far larger clone, this is likely a read error. Other DNA sequences in the sample encode the same CDR3. V gene TRDV1 combines with J gene TRDJ1, with D perhaps TRDD3 (6 bases). The J gene, missing from TCRdb, was assigned here through DNA to germline matching. From germline, CDR1 is TSWWSYY and CDR2 QGS. This CDR3 spans 19 amino acids. CDR3 in DNA: TGTGCTCTCTCCCCCGGCGGGGGACGCGATCCTTGGTACACCGACAAACTCATCTTT. Protein product: CALSPGGGRDPWYTDKLIF.

On this clone: TCRdb pairs this DNA with a much larger clone's protein that differs at residue 5, likely a read error; the protein shown was translated from the DNA. V and J are TRDV1 and TRDJ1; possibly TRDD2 for D (5 bases). TCRdb does not report a J gene; here it was assigned by matching the DNA to germline references. V dropped 4 bases and J dropped 0 bases, with 18 bases sitting between them. The CDR3 is made up of 17 amino acids. Germline CDR1 and CDR2: TSWWSYY and QGS. The CDR3 sequence: CALGGSAYPTYTDKLIF. In DNA, the CDR3 is TGTGCTCTTGGGGGATCTGCCTACCCAACCTACACCGATAAACTCATCTTT.

In its sample, this clone was seen many times. The likely explanation is a read error, given a far larger clone one base away. This specimen includes other DNA sequences encoding the same CDR3. The chain carries TRDV3 and TRDJ1; TRDD3 is a possible D gene (5 bases). This CDR3 is built from 15 residues. The V end lost 3 bases, the J end lost 2 bases, and 19 bases lay between the germline ends. CDR1 and CDR2 from the germline V gene are TVYSNPD and GDNSRS (reference sequence). This chain's CDR3 is CALPAGTKGTDKLIF. DNA of the CDR3: TGTGCCTTGCCGGCGGGGACCAAAGGGACCGATAAACTCATCTTT.

Of note for this clone: TCRdb pairs this DNA with a much larger clone's protein that differs at residue 11, likely a read error; the protein shown was translated from the DNA. The chain employs TRAV38-2/DV8 and TRDJ1, with D uncertain. The J gene, absent from TCRdb, was called here by matching the DNA to germline. V lost 0 bases and J lost 10, with 22 bases in between. This CDR3 contains 16 residues. The germline V gene has CDR1 TSESDYY and CDR2 QEAYKQQN. CDR3 coding DNA: TGTGCTTATAGGAGCGCCCCCCGGTTTTTTGTGGGTGGACTCATCTTT. Its protein product is CAYRSAPRFFVGGLIF.

This clone occurred a few times. The TCRdb record carries a much larger clone's protein, which differs from this DNA's translation at residue 5; a read error is the likely cause, and the protein listed here is the DNA translation. The rearrangement joins TRDV1 to TRDJ1, with D perhaps matching TRDD2 (6 bases). Germline loops: CDR1 TSWWSYY, CDR2 QGS. The CDR3 has 18 amino acids. Trimming shortened V by 4 bases and J by 8 bases, and 29 bases separated the two germline ends. DNA for the CDR3: TGTGCTCTTGGGGGACGGTTCCTAGCCCCTGGAATCCCAGCGAAACTCATCTTT. Protein: CALGGRFLAPGIPAKLIF.

This clone was observed at least ten times. The protein given by TCRdb reflects a much larger clone and differs at residue 12 from this DNA's translation, likely from a read error; the protein shown is the DNA's translation. V and J are TRDV2 and TRDJ2, with D maybe TRDD3 (6 bases). V was pared by 0 bases and J by 6 bases, with 19 bases between. From germline, CDR1 is GEAIGNYY and CDR2 EKD. This CDR3 has 17 residues. The CDR3 DNA reads as TGTGCCTGTGACACCGTACTGGGAACGAACCTGGCAGCACAACTCTTCTTT. This encodes CACDTVLGTNLAAQLFF.

This clone was counted only a few times. The mismatch at residue 14 between this DNA's translation and the TCRdb protein of a much larger clone likely reflects a read error; the protein shown is translated from the DNA. No call exists for the J gene, whereas the V gene is TRDV1. This CDR3 has 15 residues. CDR1 is TSWWSYY and CDR2 is QGS in the germline V gene. The CDR3 spells CALGEFPRRADKLTF. The CDR3 DNA sequence: TGTGCTCTTGGGGAATTCCCCCGGAGAGCCGATAAACTCACCTTT.

Worth noting for this clone: A far larger clone is one base from this, pointing to a likely read error. The sample carries other DNA sequences with the same CDR3. The chain recombines TRDV1 with TRDJ1; no definite D call. Here the J gene was assigned by germline matching of the DNA, as TCRdb has none. V lost 2 bases, J lost 0 bases, and 31 bases lay in between. CDR1 and CDR2 from the germline V gene are TSWWSYY and QGS. The CDR3 has 22 amino acids. The DNA of the CDR3 is TGTGCTCTTGGGGAATTATTTCGGGAAACCGACTTTGTACCCCTATACACCGATAAACTCATCTTT. This translates into CALGELFRETDFVPLYTDKLIF.